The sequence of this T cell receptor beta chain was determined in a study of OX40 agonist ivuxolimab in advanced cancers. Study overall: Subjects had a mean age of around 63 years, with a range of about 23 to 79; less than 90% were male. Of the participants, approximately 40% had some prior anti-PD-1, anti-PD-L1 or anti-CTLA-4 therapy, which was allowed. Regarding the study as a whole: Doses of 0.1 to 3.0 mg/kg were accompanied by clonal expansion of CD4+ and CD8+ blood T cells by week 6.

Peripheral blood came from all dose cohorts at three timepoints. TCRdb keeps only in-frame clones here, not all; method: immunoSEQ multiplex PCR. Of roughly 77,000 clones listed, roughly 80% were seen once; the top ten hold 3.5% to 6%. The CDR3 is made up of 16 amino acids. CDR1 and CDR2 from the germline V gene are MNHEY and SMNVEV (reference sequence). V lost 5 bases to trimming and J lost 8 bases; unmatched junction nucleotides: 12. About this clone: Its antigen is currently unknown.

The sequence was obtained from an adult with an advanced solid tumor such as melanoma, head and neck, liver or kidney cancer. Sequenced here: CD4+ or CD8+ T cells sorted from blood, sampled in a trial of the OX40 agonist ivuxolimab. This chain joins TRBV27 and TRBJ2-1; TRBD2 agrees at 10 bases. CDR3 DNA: TGTGCCAGCAGTCCACCGACTAGCGGGTCCTCACATGAGCAGTTCTTC. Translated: CASSPPTSGSSHEQFF.